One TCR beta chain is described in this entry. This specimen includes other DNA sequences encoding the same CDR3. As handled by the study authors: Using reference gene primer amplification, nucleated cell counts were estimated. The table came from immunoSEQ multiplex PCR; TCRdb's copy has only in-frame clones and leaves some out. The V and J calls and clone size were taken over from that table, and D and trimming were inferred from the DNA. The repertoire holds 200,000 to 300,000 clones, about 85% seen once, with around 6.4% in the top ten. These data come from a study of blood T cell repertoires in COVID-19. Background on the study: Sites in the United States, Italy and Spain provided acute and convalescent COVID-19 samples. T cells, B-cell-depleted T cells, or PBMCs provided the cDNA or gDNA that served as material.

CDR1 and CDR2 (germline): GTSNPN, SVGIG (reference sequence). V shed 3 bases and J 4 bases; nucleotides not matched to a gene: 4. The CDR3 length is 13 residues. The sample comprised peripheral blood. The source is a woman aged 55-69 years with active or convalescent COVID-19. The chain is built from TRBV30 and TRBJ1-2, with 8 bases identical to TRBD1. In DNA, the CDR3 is TGTGCCTGGAGCCGGGACAGGCCCTATGGCTACACCTTC. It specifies CAWSRDRPYGYTF. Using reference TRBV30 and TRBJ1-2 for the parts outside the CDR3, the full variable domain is SQTIHQWPATLVQPVGSPLSLECTVEGTSNPNLYWYRQAAGRGLQLLFYSVGIGQISSEVPQNLSASRPQDRQFILSSKKLLLSDSGFYLCAWSRDRPYGYTFGSGTRLTVV.